This paragraph covers one T cell receptor beta chain sequence. The target of this receptor is not known. Base qualities are missing; no much larger clone stands one base away. The time point label of this sample denotes: pre-sensitization, week 0. The intended sense of this specimen's treatment or condition label: therapeutic diphenylcyclopropenone sensitization with weekly scalp DPC. Blood at each patch-test visit was drawn before the patch test was applied. To be eligible, patients had to be aged 18 to 70, diagnosed with alopecia and judged suitable for DPC therapy, while pregnant patients were excluded. Unfractionated whole blood was collected in Tempus Blood RNA tubes, and total RNA was extracted from that blood. This record belongs to a study of human T cells and chemical hapten exposure (dated by TCRdb to the early 2020s). About the full investigation: For sensitization, 2% DPC in acetone was applied to a roughly 2 cm by roughly 2 cm area of upper inner arm skin. Patients additionally received weekly therapeutic DPC doses to the scalp throughout the roughly 25-week study period. Patch testing was performed on the upper back with Finn chambers containing 0.01% DPC, and the patch tests were scored after 6 days according to International Contact Dermatitis Research Group standards. The mostly female patient cohort included alopecia areata with under or over 50% scalp involvement, alopecia totalis and alopecia universalis. The libraries were sequenced as a pool, and the TCR yield per sample differed mostly because of small variations in library volumes within the pool. The study tracked peripheral blood TCR repertoire changes in vivo during primary and secondary sensitization to the hapten diphenylcyclopropenone (DPC) in alopecia patients. Blood samples were taken from patients before sensitization (week 0) and then at 2, 6 and about 24 weeks after DPC sensitization. About 28 alopecia patients gave blood for TCR sequencing at one to four time points (pre-sensitization, 2, 6 and 24 weeks). Overall study outcomes, separate from this receptor: After repeated subsampling, the strength of the expansion versus patch-test correlation and the threshold at which it became significant changed. Patch test score was positively correlated with the number of PT1 expanded TCRs, with significance at thresholds 8, 16 and 32 but not at 4. Compared with pre-sensitization or healthy control sets, expanded TCRs formed significantly more large CDR3 similarity clusters, which is consistent with antigen-driven responses. No change with DPC sensitization was found in the number of TCRs above 1 in 1000 frequency, and no evidence of global repertoire structure alterations was found. All patients had alopecia, a presumed autoimmune disease, so their immune response might differ from that of healthy individuals.

The library was prepared using RACE. The sample was run on a NextSeq 500. During library preparation, unique molecular identifiers were attached to individual cDNA molecules so that TCRs could be counted quantitatively and reproducibly. For every blood RNA sample, sequencing covered both the TCR alpha and TCR beta chains. Under the source paper's analysis protocol: The median number of TCRs per sample was 95,638, ranging from 23,224 to 690,600. V, J and CDR3 annotation of the TCR reads was performed with the Decombinator software suite. Every sample was subsampled to the same number of TCRs (28,000) for the PS versus PT1 abundance plots. Expanded TCRs were defined as absent before sensitization and observed at least eight times at the 2-week time point. Using fastp trimming at Q25 and MiXCR clonotype assembly, TCRdb reanalyzed the public sequencing data and kept in-frame beta chains. All rows with the same CDR3 protein become a single entry with the most common DNA and genes. The V and J calls here are based on TCRdb, not the publication. The sample has fewer than 200,000 distinct CDR3 sequences on record, roughly 30% of them singletons. Approximately 3% of the sample lies in the top ten.

V is pared back by 1 base and J by 0 bases, with 10 bases lying between the germline termini. The germline V gene gives CDR1 as SGHTA and CDR2 as FQGNSA. The CDR3, cysteine through phenylalanine, is 15 amino acids long. Only the CDR3 part of the read is kept: 45 bases, read in frame from the first base. The chain uses TRBV7-2 and TRBJ2-7, with no reliable assignment of the D segment. The specimen comprised whole blood, sampled in connection with sensitization to the hapten diphenylcyclopropenone (DPC). The receptor was isolated from a woman between 25 and 40 years old with alopecia areata. Some clones in this sample may be carry-over from other donors' samples. The nucleotide sequence is TGTGCCAGCAGCTTAGGTCCAGTACCCTCCTACGAGCAGTACTTC. This is translated as CASSLGPVPSYEQYF.